The entry below describes one TCR beta chain. Its antigen is not identified. The data derive from a study of monozygotic twins with inflammatory bowel disease. Notes on the study in general: Patients with IBD had less TCRbeta diversity (inverse Simpson) than their healthy co-twins. Support was lacking for any single strong IBD-associated signal or clonotype.

Template switching was used to attach UMIs, which incorporated a 6-nucleotide sample barcode. From the 5' RACE reads, TCRdb lists one entry per CDR3 protein and no DNA. This table holds 420,000 or so distinct CDR3 sequences. The V gene's germline CDR1 is DFQATT and CDR2 SNEGSKA (reference sequence). This CDR3 contains 13 residues. The sample taken for sequencing was blood. The rearrangement links TRBV20-1 to TRBJ2-5; TCRdb calls TRBD1, which cannot be checked without DNA. This receptor was obtained from a human donor with ulcerative colitis or Crohn's disease, or a healthy co-twin of an affected twin (not recorded which). CDR3 region: CNAYDRGRETQYF.